This passage covers 21 T cell receptor beta chains from one sample sequenced in a study of CD8+ T cells in alopecia areata. Following extraction, RNA underwent reverse transcription to cDNA, which served as the sequencing template. Method: immunoSEQ multiplex PCR; TCRdb's copy keeps in-frame clones and lacks some. The profile shows over 250,000 clones, approximately 60% of them singletons. Treatment specified: oral pan-JAK inhibitor, 5-10 mg twice daily. The sample here was CD4+ T cells sorted from blood, taken around week 52, from a patient treated with tofacitinib. Source of these receptors: a human donor with alopecia areata.

This clone was counted only a few times. The gene calls are TRBV30 and TRBJ2-7, with D uncertain. This CDR3 contains 14 residues. V lost 5 bases to trimming and J lost 0 bases, with 14 bases between them. From germline, CDR1 is GTSNPN and CDR2 SVGIG (reference sequence). This CDR3 is CAWSKEQSSYEQYF. The CDR3 DNA follows: TGTGCCTGGTCTAAGGAACAGAGCTCCTACGAGCAGTACTTC.

This chain uses TRBV2 with TRBJ2-2; no firm D call. The length of the CDR3 is 16 residues. CDR1 is SNHLY and CDR2 is FYNNEI in the germline V gene. The V gene lost 3 bases and the J gene lost 4 bases, with 15 bases spanning the gap. CDR3 sequence reads: CASSESAFEVTGELFF. In DNA form, the CDR3 reads TGTGCCAGCAGTGAGAGTGCCTTCGAGGTCACCGGGGAGCTGTTTTTT.

In its sample, this clone was seen once. The CDR3 is CASSLRQGDAGGYTF. DNA for the CDR3: TGTGCCAGCAGCCTACGACAGGGGGATGCCGGCGGCTACACCTTC. The chain employs TRBV7-9 and TRBJ1-2, with TRBD1 matching 9 bases. Per germline, CDR1 SEHNR and CDR2 FQNEAQ (reference sequence). The V segment lost 5 bases and the J segment 8 bases; nucleotides outside the gene matches: 12. The CDR3 runs to 15 residues.

In its sample, this clone was seen once. This chain links TRBV5-1 with TRBJ2-7; possibly TRBD2 for D (6 bases). V gave up 4 bases and J gave up 4 bases, with 12 bases separating them. The CDR3 has 13 residues. Germline V CDR1 and CDR2: SGHRS, YFSETQ. CDR3 in DNA: TGCGCCAGCAGCGCATGGGGACTTTACGAGCAGTACTTC. Translating gives CASSAWGLYEQYF.

The genes are TRBV5-6 and TRBJ1-2, with 7 positions matching TRBD1. J was trimmed by 7 bases and V by 0 bases; bases with no gene match: 0. The CDR3 extends over 12 amino acids. From germline, CDR1 is SGHDT and CDR2 YYEEEE. The CDR3 nucleotides read TGTGCCAGCAGCTTGGGGACAGGTGGCTACACCTTC. This translates into CASSLGTGGYTF.

The V call is TRBV30, the J call TRBJ2-1; 8 bases are shared with TRBD2. CDR1 and CDR2 (germline): GTSNPN, SVGIG (reference sequence). The CDR3 has 15 residues. V shed 2 bases and J 2 bases; nucleotides not matched to a gene: 5. The DNA for the CDR3 is TGTGCCTGGAGTCTGACGGGAGGGCCCTACAATGAGCAGTTCTTC. Translating gives CAWSLTGGPYNEQFF.

In its sample, this clone was seen a few times. The chain employs TRBV30 and TRBJ1-6, with a tentative D call TRBD1 (5 bases). V shed 0 bases and J shed 9 bases, with 12 bases lying between them. The CDR3 has 14 residues. The germline CDR1 and CDR2 sequences are GTSNPN and SVGIG (reference sequence). The CDR3 bases are TGTGCCTGGAGTGTACCGGGGGGTAGTTCACCCCTCCACTTT. Amino acid sequence: CAWSVPGGSSPLHF.

The sample holds a few counts of this clone. This chain connects TRBV2 to TRBJ1-2, with a weak D call TRBD1 (5 bases). The CDR3 totals 15 residues. Germline V gene sequence: CDR1 SNHLY, CDR2 FYNNEI. With 1 base removed from V and 2 bases from J, the gap between germline ends came to 11 bases. The CDR3 nucleotides read TGTGCCAGCAGTGAAGGGCAGGGCCGAAACTATGGCTACACCTTC. It yields the protein CASSEGQGRNYGYTF.

This chain uses TRBV19 with TRBJ1-5; 7 nucleotides line up with TRBD1. The germline V gene has CDR1 LNHDA and CDR2 SQIVND (reference sequence). The J segment lost 2 bases and the V segment lost 7 bases, leaving 5 bases of the junction unmatched. This CDR3 comprises 14 residues. CDR3 in amino acids: CASTTDRGNQPQHF. The CDR3 DNA reads TGTGCCAGTACCACCGACAGGGGCAATCAGCCCCAGCATTTT.

This chain links TRBV20-1 with TRBJ2-5; D not resolved. V dropped 5 bases and J dropped 2 bases, with 6 bases sitting between them. The CDR3 is 11 amino acids. Germline CDR1 is DFQATT and CDR2 is SNEGSKA (reference sequence). CDR3 DNA sequence: TGCAGTGCTTGGGATCAAGAGACCCAGTACTTC. Translated: CSAWDQETQYF.

This clone came up a few times. The rearrangement uses TRBV18 and TRBJ2-7; 8 positions agree with TRBD1. Unmatched junction bases numbered 6, after V lost 5 bases and J lost 3 bases. The CDR3 has 14 residues. Germline CDR1 reads KGHSH; CDR2 reads LQKENI. This CDR3 reads CASSTRTGSYEQYF. The CDR3 DNA follows: TGTGCCAGCTCAACCCGGACAGGGAGCTACGAGCAGTACTTC.

This chain uses TRBV4-2 with TRBJ2-5, with 8 bases that match TRBD2. The J segment lost 1 base and the V segment lost 4 bases, leaving 5 bases of the junction unmatched. The CDR3 spans 15 residues. The germline V gene encodes CDR1 LGHNA and CDR2 YNFKEQ. The CDR3, as DNA: TGTGCCAGCAGCCGCGACGGGGGGGTCCAAGAGACCCAGTACTTC. This encodes CASSRDGGVQETQYF.

The chain carries TRBV29-1 and TRBJ2-6; no clear D. The CDR3 runs 15 residues. Germline CDR1 is SQVTM and CDR2 is ANQGSEA. Deletions cut 6 bases from V and 0 bases from J, with 12 bases between. In DNA, the CDR3 is TGCAGCGTCTACGGGCCCGGCTCTGGGGCCAACGTCCTGACTTTC. This codes for CSVYGPGSGANVLTF.

The chain links TRBV6-5 to TRBJ1-2; D is unresolved. Germline-derived CDR1 and CDR2 are MNHEY and SVGAGI. The CDR3 has 13 amino acids. V lost 6 bases and J 8 bases, leaving 16 bases between the germline ends. CDR3 loop: CASRPGHGYGYTF. In nucleotides, the CDR3 is TGTGCCAGCAGGCCGGGCCACGGCTACGGCTACACCTTC.

The CDR3 protein is CAWTRTGMNTEAFF. CDR3 coding DNA: TGTGCCTGGACCCGGACAGGAATGAACACTGAAGCTTTCTTT. The chain employs TRBV30 and TRBJ1-1, with 7 bases lining up with TRBD1. The CDR3 length is 14 residues. With 4 bases clipped from V and 0 bases from J, the junction kept 5 bases outside the gene matches. Germline-derived CDR1 and CDR2 are GTSNPN and SVGIG (reference sequence).

V and J are TRBV7-9 and TRBJ1-2; D gene unclear. The CDR3 length is 15 residues. In germline, CDR1 is SEHNR, CDR2 FQNEAQ (reference sequence). V was cut by 0 bases and J by 8 bases, with 16 bases left in between. CDR3 coding DNA: TGTGCCAGCAGCTTAGCCCACCTGAAAGAGAGGGGCTACACCTTC. Encoded protein: CASSLAHLKERGYTF.

This chain connects TRBV5-1 to TRBJ1-1; 8 bases match TRBD1. The CDR3 spans 16 residues. Germline V gene lookup returns CDR1 SGHRS and CDR2 YFSETQ. The ends lost 0 bases at V and 0 bases at J; junction bases unmatched: 4. CDR3 sequence: CASSLEGQGMNTEAFF. The CDR3 DNA follows: TGCGCCAGCAGCTTGGAAGGACAGGGTATGAACACTGAAGCTTTCTTT.

The gene calls are TRBV29-1 and TRBJ2-1; D perhaps matches TRBD2 (6 bases). V gave up 4 bases and J gave up 0 bases, with 10 bases separating them. The germline V gene has CDR1 SQVTM and CDR2 ANQGSEA. This CDR3 region has 14 residues. CDR3 protein: CSVVGGSSYNEQFF. The CDR3 bases are TGCAGCGTTGTGGGGGGAAGCTCCTACAATGAGCAGTTCTTC.

V is TRBV2 and J is TRBJ1-1; 7 nucleotides line up with TRBD1. The ends lost 3 bases at V and 4 bases at J; junction bases unmatched: 5. CDR3 size: 14 residues. CDR1 SNHLY and CDR2 FYNNEI come from the germline V gene. This CDR3 is CASSERGQITEAFF. CDR3 coding DNA: TGTGCCAGCAGTGAGAGGGGGCAAATCACTGAAGCTTTCTTT.

The chain is built from TRBV29-1 and TRBJ1-2; a weak D match, TRBD1 (6 bases). This CDR3 is built from 11 residues. Trimming pared 4 bases from V and 3 bases from J, leaving 6 bases between. From germline, CDR1 is SQVTM and CDR2 ANQGSEA. The CDR3 protein is CSVGTDYGYTF. CDR3 DNA sequence: TGCAGCGTTGGGACAGACTATGGCTACACCTTC.

V gene TRBV4-1 combines with J gene TRBJ2-2; possible D gene TRBD1, 6 bases. Germline loops: CDR1 MGHRA, CDR2 YSYEKL. The CDR3 totals 15 residues. V lost 1 base to trimming and J lost 4 bases, with 10 bases between them. The CDR3 sequence: CASSQGGTTTGELFF. In DNA form, the CDR3 reads TGCGCCAGCAGCCAAGGAGGGACAACCACCGGGGAGCTGTTTTTT.